Listed below are T cell receptor beta chains from one sample, sequenced in a study of cytomegalovirus exposure and HLA in healthy donors. Sequencing used immunoSEQ multiplex PCR; TCRdb keeps in-frame clones, though not all of them. The sample includes roughly 150,000 clones, 76% of them seen just once. Material for sequencing was PBMCs. The receptors shown here come from a woman in her 40s in good health and CMV-seronegative. The CDR3 runs from the conserved cysteine through the conserved F or W. A D gene is named only where the DNA matches it firmly. Clone size is given for some rows only: seen once, a few or many times, or a class if the clone is expanded.

. | TRBJ1-2 | TRBV5-1 | . | CASSLRTGSLIGYTF | TGCGCCAGCAGCTTGCGAACAGGGAGTTTAATCGGCTACACCTTC
. | TRBJ2-6 | TRBV19 | . | CASRFNRAGGANVLTF | TGTGCCAGTAGATTTAACAGGGCGGGTGGGGCCAACGTCCTGACTTTC
TRBD2 | TRBJ2-2 | TRBV18 | . | CASSPRTSGGTGELFF | TGTGCCAGCTCACCGAGGACTAGCGGGGGCACCGGGGAGCTGTTTTTT
. | TRBJ2-3 | TRBV6-5 | . | CASSYFSGDTQYF | TGTGCCAGCAGTTACTTTAGCGGAGATACGCAGTATTTT
TRBD1 | TRBJ2-2 | TRBV19 | . | CASSLGQGRSTGELFF | TGTGCCAGTTCTCTCGGACAGGGTAGGAGCACCGGGGAGCTGTTTTTT
. | TRBJ1-3 | TRBV25-1 | . | CASSEYSGQPRNTIYF | TGTGCCAGCAGTGAATATTCCGGACAGCCCCGAAACACCATATATTTT
TRBD1 | TRBJ2-7 | TRBV11-2 | once | CASSLDRYEQYF | TGTGCCAGCAGCTTGGACAGGTACGAGCAGTACTTC
TRBD2 | TRBJ2-7 | TRBV4-1 | once | CASSRLLAGATYEQYF | TGCGCCAGCAGCCGGCTCCTAGCGGGGGCGACCTACGAGCAGTACTTC
TRBD1 | TRBJ1-4 | TRBV28 | . | CASSVRDSGNEKLFF | TGTGCCAGCAGTGTCCGGGACAGTGGTAATGAAAAACTGTTTTTT
. | TRBJ1-1 | TRBV6-5 | few | CASSYSYQNTEAFF | TGTGCCAGCAGTTACTCCTATCAAAACACTGAAGCTTTCTTT
TRBD1 | TRBJ2-5 | TRBV2 | . | CASSEWGQGRFLGSETQYF | TGTGCCAGCAGTGAATGGGGACAGGGTCGGTTTTTGGGTTCGGAGACCCAGTACTTC
. | TRBJ2-1 | TRBV5-1 | . | CASSLVEGRNEQFF | TGCGCCAGCAGCTTGGTTGAGGGTAGGAATGAGCAGTTCTTC
TRBD2 | TRBJ2-7 | TRBV28 | few | CASPPPGGRSYEQYF | TGTGCCAGCCCACCACCGGGCGGGAGATCCTACGAGCAGTACTTC
. | TRBJ1-3 | TRBV7-9 | . | CASSGGGSSSGNTIYF | TGTGCCAGCAGCGGGGGGGGGAGTTCCTCTGGAAACACCATATATTTT
. | TRBJ2-7 | TRBV6-5 | once | CASSYYSSSYEQYF | TGTGCCAGCAGTTACTACAGTAGCTCCTACGAGCAGTACTTC
. | TRBJ1-4 | TRBV5-1 | . | CASSPTGDNEKLFF | TGCGCCAGCAGCCCCACCGGAGACAATGAAAAACTGTTTTTT
. | TRBJ1-1 | TRBV29-1 | . | CSGLRGLIGAEAFF | TGCAGCGGCCTTCGGGGGTTGATTGGTGCTGAAGCTTTCTTT
. | TRBJ1-2 | TRBV10-3 | . | CAISEFGENYGYTF | TGTGCCATCAGTGAGTTCGGAGAGAACTATGGCTACACCTTC
TRBD1 | TRBJ1-2 | TRBV19 | . | CASSIIRGQGDAGYTF | TGTGCCAGTAGTATCATTAGGGGACAGGGTGACGCTGGCTACACCTTC
. | TRBJ2-7 | TRBV6-1 | once | CASILSGSSYEQYF | TGTGCCAGCATCTTAAGCGGTAGCTCCTACGAGCAGTACTTC
TRBD1 | TRBJ1-6 | TRBV2 | . | CASATGAGDSPLHF | TGTGCCAGCGCAACAGGGGCCGGCGATTCACCCCTCCACTTT
. | TRBJ2-7 | TRBV25-1 | . | CASSEGSNYEQYF | TGTGCCAGCAGTGAGGGGAGTAACTACGAGCAGTACTTC